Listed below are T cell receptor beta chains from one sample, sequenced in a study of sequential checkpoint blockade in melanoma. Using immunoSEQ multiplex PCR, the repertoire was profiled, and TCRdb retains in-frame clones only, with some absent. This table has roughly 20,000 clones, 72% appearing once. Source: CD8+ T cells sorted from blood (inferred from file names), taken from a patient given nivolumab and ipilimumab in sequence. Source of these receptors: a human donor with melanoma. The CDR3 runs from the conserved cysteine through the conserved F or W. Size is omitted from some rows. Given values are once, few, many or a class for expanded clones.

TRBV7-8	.	CASSAPGQGINEQYF
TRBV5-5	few	CASRFDSVYGYTF
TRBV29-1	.	CSGQGNYGYTF
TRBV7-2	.	CASSAWDLGNEQYF
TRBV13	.	CASSLNAGTGNSPLHF
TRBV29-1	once	CSGTSDYSYEQYF
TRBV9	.	CASSVGGGPRSSYNEQFF
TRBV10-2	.	CASTPTSGPEQFF
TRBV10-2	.	CASSDLVTRVSYEQYF
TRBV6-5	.	CASRIGQGFTGELFF
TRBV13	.	CASSSGLADTGELFF
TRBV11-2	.	CASSPVWAYGYTF
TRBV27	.	CASRGTGSNEQFF
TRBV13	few	CASSLARTEAFF
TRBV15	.	CATSRQGRNEKLFF
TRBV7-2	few	CASSPTQIYNEQFF
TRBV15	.	CATSRDQGEVGNQPQHF
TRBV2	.	CASSAQGLAGGPSDHNEQFF
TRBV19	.	CASSIEGLSTDTQYF
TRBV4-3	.	CASSPRTGGSYEQYF
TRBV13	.	CASSEGQLYGEAFF
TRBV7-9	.	CASSSHGTGEREQFF
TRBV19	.	CATSLKGTGANTEAFF
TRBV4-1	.	CASSPGGIQYF
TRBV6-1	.	CASSEGTGGGETQYF
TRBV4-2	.	CASSRRLAGDLDEQFF
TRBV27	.	CATKLRVITRDFFTDTQYF
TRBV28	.	CASSLKRQGNYGYTF
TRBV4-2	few	CASSAGDTGELFF
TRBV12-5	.	CASGLGVNEQFF
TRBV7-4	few	CASSRDYYSNQPQHF
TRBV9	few	CASSVYGGDDNEKLFF
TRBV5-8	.	CASSTPGQGLYGYTF
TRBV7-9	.	CASSGRNEQFF
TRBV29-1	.	CSADRERETQYF
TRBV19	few	CASSIVGTNHNEQFF
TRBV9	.	CASSVAVLGTGIYNEQFF
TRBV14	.	CASSVLAVPYYEQYF
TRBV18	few	CASSPGQGAVETQYF
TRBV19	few	CASSENRGYGYTF
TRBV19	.	CASSIDGGSLRDTQYF
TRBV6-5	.	CASSYARSGKTEAFF
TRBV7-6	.	CASSDTPGTEAFF
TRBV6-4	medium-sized	CASSDGTSGTDTQYF
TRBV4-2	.	CASSQVTGGYNSPLHF
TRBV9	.	CASSGAKLGGEANYGYTF
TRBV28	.	CASSLGSSPLHF
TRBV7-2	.	CASSLNTGEPDQPQHF
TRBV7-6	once	CASSLVSGRGSGNTIYF
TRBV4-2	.	CASSQDSGTEAFF
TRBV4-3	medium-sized	CASSQERFGGRRELFF
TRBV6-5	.	CASGFSGGAGNEQFF
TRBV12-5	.	CASGRNEQFF
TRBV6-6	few	CASSLDRGLGQPQHF
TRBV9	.	CASSPGLAGFYEQYF
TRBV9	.	CASSVGSGTYNEQFF
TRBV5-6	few	CASSLMAVTGSLYEQYF
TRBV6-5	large	CASSLRTGSYEQYF
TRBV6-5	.	CTSIPRASSTDTQYF